This entry lists 9 T cell receptor beta chains sequenced from one sample in a study of blood T cell repertoires in COVID-19. Generated by immunoSEQ multiplex PCR, the TCRdb table keeps only in-frame clones and is missing some. Counted here are about 80,000 clones, about 80% occurring once; the ten biggest clones make up approximately 5.7%. Sequences were obtained from peripheral blood. The receptors here all came from a man in his forties or fifties with active or convalescent COVID-19.

The V gene is TRBV12-3 or TRBV12-4, the J gene TRBJ2-4; possibly TRBD2 for D (5 bases). V lost 8 bases and J lost 4, with 12 bases in between. CDR3 length: 13 amino acids. As DNA, the CDR3 is TGTGCCAGCCATGATGGCGGGAAAAACATTCAGTACTTC. Protein sequence: CASHDGGKNIQYF.

This clone is a singleton in its sample. The chain recombines TRBV12-3 or TRBV12-4 with TRBJ1-5; D might be TRBD1 (5 bases). This CDR3 has 13 amino acids. V was shortened by 6 bases and J by 6 bases, with 12 bases between the two germline ends. The CDR3 here is CASSRQLGQPQHF. The CDR3 DNA reads TGTGCCAGCAGCCGACAGTTGGGTCAGCCCCAGCATTTT.

CDR3 sequence: CASSESFPGQYSPLHF. The CDR3 nucleotides are TGTGCCAGCAGTGAGTCCTTCCCGGGACAGTACTCACCCCTCCACTTT. V is TRBV6-1 and J is TRBJ1-6; 7 bases line up with TRBD1. The CDR3 spans 16 residues. After removal of 3 bases from V and 10 bases from J, the junction contained 12 bases not matched to a gene. Germline loops: CDR1 MNHNS, CDR2 SASEGT.

The CDR3 coding sequence is TGTGCCAGCAGCCTATACACAGGGTCCCAGCATTTT. As protein: CASSLYTGSQHF. The chain joins TRBV7-2 to TRBJ1-5, with a tentative D call TRBD1 (6 bases). The CDR3 is 12 amino acids. Germline-derived CDR1 and CDR2 are SGHTA and FQGNSA. Deletions cut 5 bases from V and 11 bases from J, with 13 bases between.

This sequence joins TRBV7-2 and TRBJ1-4, with 11 positions matching TRBD1. The germline CDR1 and CDR2 sequences are SGHTA and FQGNSA. V was pared by 5 bases and J by 8 bases, with 7 bases of the junction left unmatched. The CDR3 is made up of 15 amino acids. The CDR3 nucleotides are TGTGCCAGCAGCGGGGGGACAGGGGGTAAAGAAAAACTGTTTTTT. Amino acid sequence: CASSGGTGGKEKLFF.

The chain is built from TRBV9 and TRBJ1-3, with D perhaps TRBD1 (5 bases). The CDR3 totals 15 residues. V was shortened by 4 bases and J by 4 bases, with 15 bases between the two germline ends. Per germline, CDR1 SGDLS and CDR2 YYNGEE. The CDR3 protein is CASSFNRGGGNTIYF. CDR3 in DNA: TGTGCCAGCAGCTTTAATAGGGGTGGAGGAAACACCATATATTTT.

The J gene is TRBJ2-3, the V gene TRBV11-3, with a weak D call TRBD2 (6 bases). Trimming cost V 6 bases and J 4 bases, with 11 bases left between them. CDR1 and CDR2 (germline): SGHNT, YENEEA. There are 13 residues in the CDR3. Here the CDR3 reads CASRGGVSDTQYF. CDR3 nucleotide sequence: TGTGCCAGCAGGGGCGGGGTATCAGATACGCAGTATTTT.

The V gene is TRBV19, the J gene TRBJ1-6; no clear D. The CDR3 is made up of 16 amino acids. Trimming removed 5 bases at V and 0 bases at J, with 11 bases between. Germline V gene lookup returns CDR1 LNHDA and CDR2 SQIVND (reference sequence). As DNA, the CDR3 is TGTGCCAGTAGTCCTGGTCGCAGCTCCTATAATTCACCCCTCCACTTT. Its protein is CASSPGRSSYNSPLHF.

This rearrangement joins TRBV24-1 to TRBJ2-1, with D hard to call. Between the trimmed V and J ends, which lost 12 bases and 6 bases, there was a span of 14 bases. The CDR3 runs 12 residues. CDR1 and CDR2 (germline): KGHDR, SFDVKD. CDR3 sequence reads: CAPRSHINEQFF. CDR3 in DNA: TGTGCCCCTAGGTCCCATATCAATGAGCAGTTCTTC.